This T cell receptor (beta chain) was obtained from a study of control samples from healthy donors and cancer patients. For this clone: This specimen includes other DNA sequences encoding the same CDR3.

This CDR3 is built from 13 residues. V was clipped by 2 bases and J by 2 bases, with 7 bases between them. CDR1 is SGHRS, CDR2 YFSETQ, per germline. Sequencing was performed with immunoSEQ multiplex PCR; in TCRdb, only in-frame clones are kept and a portion is missing. The table includes about 120,000 clones, roughly nine tenths detected once. This clonotype originated in a woman in her forties or fifties with colorectal cancer. The V and J genes are TRBV5-1 and TRBJ1-1, with D hard to call. Sample: PBMCs. The CDR3 sequence is CASSFTRNTEAFF. For the CDR3, the DNA is TGCGCCAGCAGCTTCACACGAAACACTGAAGCTTTCTTT.